One T cell receptor beta chain is described in this entry. Its cognate antigen is unknown. It was 5'RACE with constant-segment primers that produced the TCR alpha and TCR beta cDNA libraries, which carried sample barcodes and UMIs. TCRdb re-called the 5' RACE reads through MiXCR, storing one row per CDR3 protein. The profile shows under 250,000 distinct CDR3 sequences, 8% to 9.5% of them singletons. The germline V gene has CDR1 SGHTA and CDR2 FQGNSA. V was trimmed by 1 base and J by 7 bases, leaving 8 bases between them. This CDR3 contains 13 residues. This record comes from a study of T-cell memory formation after mild COVID-19. Study results and limitations: The main location of contracting CD4+ clones was CM and EM, and that of contracting CD8+ clones was EMRA.

The sample consisted of PBMCs or a T cell subset sorted from them (not recorded which). This receptor was taken from a man younger than 35 who had mild COVID-19 (a few samples of this study predate the infection). Cell type and time point are not known. This chain links TRBV7-2 with TRBJ2-1, with D possibly being TRBD1 or TRBD2 (5 bases each). The DNA of the CDR3 is TGTGCCAGCAGCTTAGGGGGGAAGAATGAGCAGTTCTTC. Its protein product is CASSLGGKNEQFF.